The T cell receptor (beta chain) under discussion was sequenced for a study of blood T cell repertoires in COVID-19. Per the original methods: It was from reference gene primer amplification that nucleated cell counts were estimated. Assay used: immunoSEQ multiplex PCR; TCRdb lists only in-frame clones, some missing. For V, J and clone size, that table is used; D and trimming come from the DNA. The repertoire includes more than 300,000 clones, approximately 85% of them detected once, and 1.5% to 2% sits in the top ten. The CDR3 totals 13 residues. V lost 2 bases and J lost 10, with 14 bases in between. Germline CDR1 reads MDHEN; CDR2 reads SYDVKM.

Sequenced input: peripheral blood. The rearrangement uses TRBV28 and TRBJ1-1; D may be TRBD1 (5 bases). The source of this sequence is a woman aged 50 to 60 with acute or convalescent COVID-19. CDR3 sequence: CASSLRGRGTAFF. The CDR3 coding sequence is TGTGCCAGCAGTTTAAGGGGCCGGGGGACAGCTTTCTTT.